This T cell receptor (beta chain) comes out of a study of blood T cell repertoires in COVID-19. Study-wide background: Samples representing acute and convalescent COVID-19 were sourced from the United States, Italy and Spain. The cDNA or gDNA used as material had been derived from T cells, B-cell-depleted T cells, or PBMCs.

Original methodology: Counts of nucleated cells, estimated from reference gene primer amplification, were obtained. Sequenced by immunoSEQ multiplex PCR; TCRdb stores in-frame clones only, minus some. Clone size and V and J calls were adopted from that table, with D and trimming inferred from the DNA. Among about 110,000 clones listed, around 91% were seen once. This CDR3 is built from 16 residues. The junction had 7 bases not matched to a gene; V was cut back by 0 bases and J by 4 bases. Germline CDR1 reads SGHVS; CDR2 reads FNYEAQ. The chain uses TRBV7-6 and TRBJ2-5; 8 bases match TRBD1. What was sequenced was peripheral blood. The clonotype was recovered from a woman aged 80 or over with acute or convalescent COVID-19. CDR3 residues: CASSLASAGGAETQYF. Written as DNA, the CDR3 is TGTGCCAGCAGCTTAGCCTCGGCAGGGGGCGCAGAGACCCAGTACTTC.